These T cell receptor beta chains were read from a single sample in a study of blood T cell repertoires in COVID-19. The protocol was immunoSEQ multiplex PCR, while the TCRdb copy is restricted to in-frame clones and leaves out a portion. The data contain about 170,000 clones, roughly four fifths of them seen just once; the ten biggest clones take up approximately 2.4%. The source material was peripheral blood. The source of these receptors is a human donor with acute or convalescent COVID-19. The donor label of this sample is uncertain. Each CDR3 is given with its conserved first and last residue. The D gene is left open where the match is weak.

J gene,D gene,CDR3 length,V gene,CDR3 protein,CDR3 DNA
TRBJ2-2,.,14,TRBV7-3,CASRLGLASGELFF,TGTGCCAGCAGGTTAGGCCTTGCCAGCGGGGAGCTGTTTTTT
TRBJ1-4,TRBD1,15,TRBV14,CASSQGGTGGGKLFF,TGTGCCAGCAGCCAAGGGGGGACAGGGGGCGGAAAACTGTTTTTT
TRBJ2-3,.,14,TRBV6-5,CASSYLFFTDTQYF,TGTGCCAGCAGTTACCTATTCTTCACAGATACGCAGTATTTT
TRBJ1-2,.,15,TRBV28,CASSLGHIQNYGYTF,TGTGCCAGCAGCTTAGGACATATCCAGAACTATGGCTACACCTTC
TRBJ2-7,.,15,TRBV6-1,CASSEMGPQGYEQYF,TGTGCCAGCAGTGAGATGGGGCCACAGGGCTACGAGCAGTACTTC
TRBJ2-1,TRBD1,14,TRBV19,CAARQGGPGHEQFF,TGTGCCGCTAGACAGGGGGGGCCAGGGCATGAGCAGTTCTTC
TRBJ2-2,TRBD2,14,TRBV19,CASKREGRTGELFF,TGTGCCAGTAAGCGGGAGGGACGTACCGGGGAGCTGTTTTTT
TRBJ2-1,.,13,TRBV20-1,CSASTEVYNEQFF,TGCAGTGCTAGTACAGAAGTCTACAATGAGCAGTTCTTC
TRBJ1-6,TRBD1,15,TRBV28,CASSVTGGGGSPLHF,TGTGCCAGCAGTGTCACAGGGGGCGGGGGGTCACCCCTCCACTTT
TRBJ2-7,TRBD2,15,TRBV7-2,CASSPNGRGSYEQYF,TGTGCCAGCAGCCCCAACGGGAGGGGCTCCTACGAGCAGTACTTC
TRBJ2-2,.,17,TRBV7-2,CASSLESAVVNTGELFF,TGTGCCAGCAGCTTAGAATCAGCGGTAGTGAACACCGGGGAGCTGTTTTTT
TRBJ1-3,.,16,TRBV5-6,CASSSYPTDSGNTIYF,TGTGCCAGCAGCTCGTACCCGACAGACTCTGGAAACACCATATATTTT
TRBJ1-2,.,16,TRBV28,CATDQKTDRLIRGYTF,TGTGCCACCGATCAAAAAACGGACAGACTGATTAGGGGCTACACCTTC
TRBJ2-7,.,14,TRBV7-9,CASSLVTGIYEQYF,TGTGCCAGCAGCTTAGTTACAGGGATCTACGAGCAGTACTTC
TRBJ2-2,.,13,TRBV5-1,CASSGAGTGELFF,TGCGCCAGCAGCGGGGCAGGGACCGGGGAGCTGTTTTTT
TRBJ2-5,.,15,TRBV14,CASSQFKAGAETQYF,TGTGCCAGCAGCCAGTTCAAGGCGGGGGCAGAGACCCAGTACTTC
TRBJ1-6,TRBD1,15,TRBV5-1,CASSFGTEIYSPLHF,TGCGCCAGCAGCTTTGGGACAGAGATCTATTCACCCCTCCACTTT
TRBJ2-5,TRBD2,15,TRBV5-1,CASSLGAGGIETQYF,TGCGCCAGCAGCTTGGGAGCGGGAGGTATCGAGACCCAGTACTTC
TRBJ2-3,.,17,TRBV29-1,CSVEDGGGAGPTDTQYF,TGCAGCGTTGAAGATGGAGGGGGCGCGGGGCCCACAGATACGCAGTATTTT
TRBJ2-3,TRBD2,17,TRBV3-1/TRBV3-2,CASSQGTSQYRADTQYF,TGTGCCAGCAGCCAGGGGACTAGTCAGTACAGGGCAGATACGCAGTATTTT
TRBJ1-2,TRBD1,15,TRBV11-2,CASSLGGDSVSGYTF,TGTGCCAGCAGCTTAGGGGGGGACAGTGTGAGTGGCTACACCTTC
TRBJ2-1,.,12,TRBV19,CASISSLNEQFF,TGTGCCAGTATATCTTCACTTAATGAGCAGTTCTTC
TRBJ2-7,TRBD1,13,TRBV5-1,CASSVDRGREQYF,TGCGCCAGCAGCGTGGACAGGGGAAGAGAGCAGTACTTC